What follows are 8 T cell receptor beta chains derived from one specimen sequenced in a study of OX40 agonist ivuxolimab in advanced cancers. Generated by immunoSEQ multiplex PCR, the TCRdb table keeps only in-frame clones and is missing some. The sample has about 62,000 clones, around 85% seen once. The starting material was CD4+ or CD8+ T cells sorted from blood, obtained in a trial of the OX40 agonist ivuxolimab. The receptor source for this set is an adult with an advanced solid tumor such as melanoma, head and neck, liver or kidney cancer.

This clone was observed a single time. CDR3 in DNA: TGTGCCTGGAGTGTAAAACCCGGACAGGGGGAAGAAAAACTGTTTTTT. This codes for CAWSVKPGQGEEKLFF. The chain employs TRBV30 and TRBJ1-4; 10 bases match TRBD1. V trimming: 0 bases; J trimming: 8 bases; junction bases outside the gene matches: 9. The germline V gene has CDR1 GTSNPN and CDR2 SVGIG (reference sequence). The CDR3 sequence is 16 residues long.

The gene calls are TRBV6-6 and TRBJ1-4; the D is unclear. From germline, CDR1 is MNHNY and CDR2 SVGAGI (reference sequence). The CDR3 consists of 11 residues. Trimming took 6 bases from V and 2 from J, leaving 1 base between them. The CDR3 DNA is TGTGCCAGCAGCACTAATGAAAAACTGTTTTTT. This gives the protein CASSTNEKLFF.

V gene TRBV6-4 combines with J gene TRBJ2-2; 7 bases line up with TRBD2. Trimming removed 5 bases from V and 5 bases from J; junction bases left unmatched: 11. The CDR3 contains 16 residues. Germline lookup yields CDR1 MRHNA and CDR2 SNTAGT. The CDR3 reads CASSPYGLDETGELFF. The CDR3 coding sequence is TGTGCCAGCAGTCCCTATGGACTAGATGAAACCGGGGAGCTGTTTTTT.

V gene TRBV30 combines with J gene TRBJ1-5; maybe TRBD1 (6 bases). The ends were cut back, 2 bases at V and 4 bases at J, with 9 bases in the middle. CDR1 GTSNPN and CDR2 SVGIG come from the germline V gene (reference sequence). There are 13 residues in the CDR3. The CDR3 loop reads CAWSPRGNQPQHF. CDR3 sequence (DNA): TGTGCCTGGAGTCCCAGGGGAAATCAGCCCCAGCATTTT. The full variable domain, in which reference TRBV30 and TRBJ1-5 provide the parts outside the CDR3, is SQTIHQWPATLVQPVGSPLSLECTVEGTSNPNLYWYRQAAGRGLQLLFYSVGIGQISSEVPQNLSASRPQDRQFILSSKKLLLSDSGFYLCAWSPRGNQPQHFGDGTRLSIL.

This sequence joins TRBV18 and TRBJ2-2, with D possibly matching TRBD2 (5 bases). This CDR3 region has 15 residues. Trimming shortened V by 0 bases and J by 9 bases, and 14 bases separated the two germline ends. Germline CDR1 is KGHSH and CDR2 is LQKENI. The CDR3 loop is CASSPPSGVNRELFF. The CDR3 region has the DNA TGTGCCAGCTCACCACCATCCGGGGTGAACCGGGAGCTGTTTTTT.

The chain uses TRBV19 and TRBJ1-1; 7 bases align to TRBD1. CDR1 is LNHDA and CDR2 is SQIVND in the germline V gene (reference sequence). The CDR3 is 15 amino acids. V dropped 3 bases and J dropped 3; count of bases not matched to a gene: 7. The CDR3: CASSMKGRGDTEAFF. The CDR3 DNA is TGTGCCAGTAGTATGAAAGGCAGGGGGGACACTGAAGCTTTCTTT.

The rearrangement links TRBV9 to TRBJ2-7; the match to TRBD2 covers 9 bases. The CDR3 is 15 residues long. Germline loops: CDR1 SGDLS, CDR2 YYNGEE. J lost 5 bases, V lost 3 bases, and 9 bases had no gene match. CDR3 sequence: CASSARAGGLDEQYF. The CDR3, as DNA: TGTGCCAGCAGCGCCCGGGCGGGGGGGCTGGACGAGCAGTACTTC.

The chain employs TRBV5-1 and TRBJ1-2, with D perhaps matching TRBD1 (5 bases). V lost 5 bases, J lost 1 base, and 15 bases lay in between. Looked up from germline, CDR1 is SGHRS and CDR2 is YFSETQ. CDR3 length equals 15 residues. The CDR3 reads CASRGTAGVNYGYTF. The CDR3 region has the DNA TGCGCCAGCAGGGGGACCGCCGGGGTTAACTATGGCTACACCTTC.